Below are 20 T cell receptor beta chains sequenced from a single sample in a study of shared clonotypes between healthy human individuals. Data came from immunoSEQ multiplex PCR; TCRdb stores just in-frame clones and leaves some out. The repertoire holds some 2,400,000 clones, approximately 94% seen once, with roughly 0.13% in the top ten. The specimen was naive CD4+ T cells sorted from blood. Regarding subset: CD45RA+ positively selected. The receptors were gathered from a man younger than 35 in good health.

The chain joins TRBV9 to TRBJ1-1; D is unclear. Trimming took 3 bases from V and 1 from J, leaving 10 bases between them. This CDR3 has 14 amino acids. Germline V gives CDR1 SGDLS, CDR2 YYNGEE. The CDR3: CASSDHFKNTEAFF. CDR3 sequence (DNA): TGTGCCAGCAGCGACCATTTCAAGAACACTGAAGCTTTCTTT.

The chain recombines TRBV11-2 with TRBJ2-7; D call uncertain. The CDR3 is 16 amino acids. The ends were cut back, 2 bases at V and 1 base at J, with 15 bases in the middle. Germline loops: CDR1 SGHAT, CDR2 FQNNGV. DNA of the CDR3: TGTGCCAGCAGCTTAAATGAGCGACGCTTTTCCTACGAGCAGTACTTC. Residues: CASSLNERRFSYEQYF.

The chain uses TRBV4-2 and TRBJ2-7, with 8 nucleotides matching TRBD2. V trimming: 0 bases; J trimming: 1 base; junction bases outside the gene matches: 2. CDR1 and CDR2 (germline): LGHNA, YNFKEQ. The CDR3 runs to 15 residues. The CDR3 nucleotides read TGTGCCAGCAGCCAAGAACTAGCGGAATCCTACGAGCAGTACTTC. This codes for CASSQELAESYEQYF.

This rearrangement joins TRBV5-6 to TRBJ1-2, with a weak D call TRBD1 (5 bases). Germline CDR1 is SGHDT and CDR2 is YYEEEE. The CDR3 runs 14 residues. The ends were cut back, 0 bases at V and 8 bases at J, with 14 bases in the middle. The CDR3 DNA follows: TGTGCCAGCAGCTTGGATCGGACAACCGGGGGCTACACCTTC. It codes for CASSLDRTTGGYTF.

The J gene is TRBJ1-5, the V gene TRBV1; the D call TRBD1 from the table was never checked on the DNA. TRBV1 is classified as a pseudogene. There are 14 residues in the CDR3. CDR3 in DNA: TGCACCAGCCGACGGGACAGGTCGAACCAGCCCCAGCATTTT. It specifies CTSRRDRSNQPQHF.

The genes are TRBV7-2 and TRBJ2-5, with 7 bases fitting TRBD1. Germline values: CDR1 SGHTA, CDR2 FQGNSA. The V gene end was trimmed by 5 bases and the J gene end by 5 bases; junction bases not matched to a gene: 11. CDR3 length: 15 residues. The CDR3 protein is CASSRTGMRAETQYF. In nucleotides, the CDR3 is TGTGCCAGCAGCCGGACAGGAATGCGTGCGGAGACCCAGTACTTC.

This clone has only one observation. The CDR3 DNA is TGCGCCAGCAGCCGGACTAGCGGATTCTCCTACGAGCAGTACTTC. This translates into CASSRTSGFSYEQYF. The chain uses TRBV4-1 and TRBJ2-7; 10 nucleotides match TRBD2. CDR3 length equals 15 residues. V was clipped by 4 bases and J by 0 bases; unmatched bases: 3. Per the germline V gene, CDR1 is MGHRA and CDR2 is YSYEKL.

This clone occurred once. The V and J genes are TRBV5-6 and TRBJ2-5, with D perhaps TRBD1 (6 bases). CDR3 size: 13 residues. The V and J ends lost 5 bases and 5 bases respectively, with 13 bases between them. CDR1 and CDR2 (germline): SGHDT, YYEEEE. DNA of the CDR3: TGTGCCAGCAGTTCCGACAGGTTGGAGACCCAGTACTTC. Translating it yields CASSSDRLETQYF.

This clone appeared once. This chain links TRBV18 with TRBJ1-4; 8 positions agree with TRBD1. CDR1 is KGHSH, CDR2 LQKENI, per germline. The trim removed 6 bases at V and 8 bases at J, leaving 8 bases unmatched. This CDR3 has 14 amino acids. The CDR3 nucleotides read TGTGCCAGCTCGGGAAACAGGGGGGAAGAAAAACTGTTTTTT. Its translation: CASSGNRGEEKLFF.

The chain combines TRBV19 with TRBJ1-2; D remains ambiguous. Germline-derived CDR1 and CDR2 are LNHDA and SQIVND (reference sequence). V lost 2 bases and J lost 3, with 7 bases in between. CDR3 size: 13 residues. The CDR3 bases are TGTGCCAGTAGTATACTGCCCGACTATGGCTACACCTTC. Residues: CASSILPDYGYTF.

This chain links TRBV7-9 with TRBJ2-2; maybe TRBD2 (6 bases). This CDR3 spans 14 amino acids. V shed 5 bases and J shed 13 bases, with 20 bases lying between them. Germline CDR1 is SEHNR and CDR2 is FQNEAQ (reference sequence). The CDR3 DNA is TGTGCCAGCAGCCGACCTCCGGGGGACTCTGTGCTGTTTTTT. This codes for CASSRPPGDSVLFF.

This chain links TRBV5-4 with TRBJ1-1, with D maybe TRBD1 (5 bases). The CDR3 runs 14 residues. Between the trimmed V and J ends, which lost 3 bases and 1 base, there was a span of 10 bases. CDR1 and CDR2 (germline): SGHNT, YYREEE (reference sequence). The CDR3 bases are TGTGCCAGCAGCTCGGGGGATGCGAACACTGAAGCTTTCTTT. The encoded protein is CASSSGDANTEAFF.

This chain connects TRBV5-1 to TRBJ1-5, with a possible D match to TRBD1 (5 bases). The CDR3 has 13 residues. V was trimmed by 5 bases and J by 3 bases, leaving 9 bases between them. Germline V gene data show CDR1 as SGHRS and CDR2 as YFSETQ. The CDR3 DNA reads TGCGCCAGCAGAGGGGCAGACAATCAGCCCCAGCATTTT. Encoded protein: CASRGADNQPQHF.

The rearrangement uses TRBV10-2 and TRBJ1-5, with D possibly being TRBD1 (6 bases). With 0 bases removed from V and 0 bases from J, the gap between germline ends came to 12 bases. CDR1 and CDR2 (germline): WSHSY, SAAADI. CDR3 length equals 17 residues. CDR3: CASSESRGGNSNQPQHF. CDR3 in DNA: TGCGCCAGCAGTGAGTCGAGGGGGGGGAATAGCAATCAGCCCCAGCATTTT.

The CDR3 reads CASRLKRDGGYEQYF. CDR3 DNA sequence: TGTGCAAGTCGCTTAAAACGGGACGGGGGCTACGAGCAGTACTTC. The V gene is TRBV12-2, the J gene TRBJ2-7; the D segment call TRBD2 is taken from the table without a DNA check. TRBV12-2 constitutes a pseudogene. CDR3 length equals 15 residues.

This clone was recorded once. The V call is TRBV7-2, the J call TRBJ1-5; D gene unclear. The germline V gene encodes CDR1 SGHTA and CDR2 FQGNSA. V lost 2 bases and J 6 bases, leaving 11 bases between the germline ends. There are 14 residues in the CDR3. CDR3 bases: TGTGCCAGCAGCTTAAGCTGGGCCAGTCAGCCCCAGCATTTT. The encoded protein is CASSLSWASQPQHF.

In the case of this clone: Other DNA sequences in the same sample also yield this CDR3. The V gene is TRBV2, the J gene TRBJ1-1, with D perhaps matching TRBD1 (6 bases). Germline V lookup: CDR1 SNHLY, CDR2 FYNNEI. Trimming took 5 bases from V and 2 from J, leaving 9 bases between them. The CDR3 consists of 13 residues. CDR3 in amino acids: CASSSRGNTEAFF. The CDR3 DNA reads as TGTGCCAGCAGTTCCAGGGGAAACACTGAAGCTTTCTTT. Variable domain in full (rest from reference TRBV2 and TRBJ1-1): EPEVTQTPSHQVTQMGQEVILRCVPISNHLYFYWYRQILGQKVEFLVSFYNNEISEKSEIFDDQFSVERPDGSNFTLKIRSTKLEDSAMYFCASSSRGNTEAFFGQGTRLTVV.

The chain combines TRBV11-2 with TRBJ2-7, with 9 positions matching TRBD1. The V segment lost 5 bases and the J segment 4 bases; nucleotides outside the gene matches: 9. Germline CDR1 is SGHAT and CDR2 is FQNNGV. The CDR3 covers 15 residues. The CDR3 coding sequence is TGTGCCAGCAGCCTCGACAGGGGGACTATTTACGAGCAGTACTTC. The encoded protein is CASSLDRGTIYEQYF.

In regard to this clone: The same CDR3 also results from other DNA sequences found in this sample. CDR3 sequence: CASSYSSNTGELFF. CDR3 sequence (DNA): TGTGCCAGCAGTTACTCTTCGAACACCGGGGAGCTGTTTTTT. This chain connects TRBV6-6 to TRBJ2-2, with D unclear. Trimming took 0 bases from V and 0 from J, leaving 2 bases between them. Germline V gene lookup returns CDR1 MNHNY and CDR2 SVGAGI (reference sequence). The CDR3 has 14 amino acids.

The V and J genes are TRBV6-1 and TRBJ2-7, with 12 bases that match TRBD2. CDR1 is MNHNS, CDR2 SASEGT, per germline. The CDR3 covers 14 residues. V lost 7 bases and J lost 10; bases outside the gene matches: 11. CDR3 bases: TGTGCCAGCAAGGAGCTAGCGGGAGGGCCGGTTCAGTACTTC. Translating gives CASKELAGGPVQYF.